The rows below give T cell receptor beta chains drawn from one sample of a study of chemoradiotherapy in HPV16-positive cancers. Produced via immunoSEQ multiplex PCR; TCRdb's table is partial and in-frame only. This sample yields over 7,000 clones, of which 87% are seen a single time; 13% to 15% belongs to the top ten. The specimen was blood, collected from a patient who underwent chemoradiotherapy. These receptors were collected from a human donor with HPV-associated anogenital cancer. The CDR3 runs from the conserved cysteine through the conserved F or W. A D gene is named only where the DNA matches it firmly. Clone sizes are given selectively: once, few, many, or a class where the clone is expanded.

v_call	d_call	j_call	clone_size	cdr3_nt	cdr3_aa
TRBV2	NA	TRBJ2-2	NA	TGTGCCAGCGGGCGGATTTCCGGGGAGCTGTTTTTT	CASGRISGELFF
TRBV7-2	NA	TRBJ1-1	NA	TGTGCCAGCAGCTTAGGGGCAGGGGTACGAGAAGCTTTCTTT	CASSLGAGVREAFF
TRBV19	NA	TRBJ1-2	NA	TGTGCCAGCCGGACAGACGCTAACTATGGCTACACCTTC	CASRTDANYGYTF
TRBV29-1	NA	TRBJ1-1	NA	TGCAGCGTTGAAACGTTTATAATGAGCTTTAGGACTGAAGCTTTCTTT	CSVETFIMSFRTEAFF
TRBV7-8	NA	TRBJ1-2	NA	TGTGCCAGCAGCTTATCGGACTATGGCTACACCTTC	CASSLSDYGYTF
TRBV5-8	NA	TRBJ2-2	NA	TGTGCCAGCAGCAGATTGACAGAGAACACCGGGGAGCTGTTTTTT	CASSRLTENTGELFF
TRBV4-1	NA	TRBJ1-3	NA	TGCGCCAGCAGCCAAGAGCGGGTGACAGTCTCTGGAAACACCATATATTTT	CASSQERVTVSGNTIYF
TRBV19	NA	TRBJ1-3	NA	TGTGCCAGTAGTAGCGCCAGGGTATCTGGAAACACCATATATTTT	CASSSARVSGNTIYF
TRBV4-2	NA	TRBJ1-4	NA	TGTGCCAGCAGCCAAGACTTGAATGAAAAACTGTTTTTT	CASSQDLNEKLFF
TRBV6-6	TRBD1	TRBJ1-1	few	TGTGCCAGCAGTACCCGACAGGGGCTTACTGAAGCTTTCTTT	CASSTRQGLTEAFF
TRBV4-1	NA	TRBJ2-1	once	TGCGCCAGCAGCCAAGATGGCTGGGGCAATGAGCAGTTCTTC	CASSQDGWGNEQFF
TRBV30	TRBD1	TRBJ1-1	once	TGTGCCTGGAGTGTCTCAGGGGGAACTGAAGCTTTCTTT	CAWSVSGGTEAFF
TRBV6-5	NA	TRBJ2-1	NA	TGTGCCAGCAGTAGGGGCAGCTCCTACAATGAGCAGTTCTTC	CASSRGSSYNEQFF
TRBV19	TRBD1	TRBJ2-5	NA	TGTGCCAGTAGCACGGGACAGGGTACGACGGAGACCCAGTACTTC	CASSTGQGTTETQYF
TRBV5-1	NA	TRBJ2-2	NA	TGCGCCAGCAGCTTGGCTAGTAACACCGGGGAGCTGTTTTTT	CASSLASNTGELFF
TRBV15	NA	TRBJ1-1	NA	TGTGCCACCAGCAGAGGACAGACCAACACTGAAGCTTTCTTT	CATSRGQTNTEAFF
TRBV7-9	NA	TRBJ2-1	NA	TGTGCCAGCAGCCTCCCCGGGAGTTTCAATGAGCAGTTCTTC	CASSLPGSFNEQFF
TRBV7-6	NA	TRBJ1-1	NA	TGTGCCAGCAGCGTAGGTCCCCACACTGAAGCTTTCTTT	CASSVGPHTEAFF
TRBV7-9	NA	TRBJ2-1	NA	TGTGCCAGCAGCCAATACGAGTACAATGAGCAGTTCTTC	CASSQYEYNEQFF
TRBV18	NA	TRBJ1-6	NA	TGTGCCAGCTCACAATTGGACAGCGATAATTCACCCCTCCACTTT	CASSQLDSDNSPLHF
TRBV5-5	NA	TRBJ1-2	NA	TGTGCCAGCAGCTTCCCCGAGTATGGCTACACCTTC	CASSFPEYGYTF
TRBV15	NA	TRBJ2-1	NA	TGTGCCACCAGCAGAAACTCAAGGAGAGATGAGCAGTTCTTC	CATSRNSRRDEQFF
TRBV5-1	NA	TRBJ2-5	NA	TGCGCCAGCACCAACTCCGGGTTTCAAGAGACCCAGTACTTC	CASTNSGFQETQYF
TRBV19	TRBD1	TRBJ1-2	few	TGTGCCAGTAGCTTCCCGGGACAGGGGGGCTATGGCTACACCTTC	CASSFPGQGGYGYTF
TRBV29-1	TRBD1	TRBJ2-7	NA	TGCAGAGACTATTGGGACAGCCGCCCGACCTACGAGCAGTACTTC	CRDYWDSRPTYEQYF
TRBV18	TRBD1	TRBJ2-5	NA	TGTGCCAGCTCATGGGGGACAGGGTCAGAGACCCAGTACTTC	CASSWGTGSETQYF
TRBV5-1	NA	TRBJ1-2	NA	TGCGCCAGCAGTCCCTACGGGGTAGGCTATGGCTACACCTTC	CASSPYGVGYGYTF
TRBV9	NA	TRBJ1-4	NA	TGTGCCAGCAGCGTAGGGGGTAGGAGTAATGAAAAACTGTTTTTT	CASSVGGRSNEKLFF
TRBV11-2	NA	TRBJ2-7	NA	TGTGCCAGCAGCTTCTCAGGGGTAGTCGAGCAGTACTTC	CASSFSGVVEQYF
TRBV2	NA	TRBJ1-6	NA	TGTGCCAGCAGTGAAAGAATTTCACCCCTCCACTTT	CASSERISPLHF
TRBV6-5	NA	TRBJ1-3	NA	TGTGCCAGCAGTTACGCTACGAGCAACTCTGGAAACACCATATATTTT	CASSYATSNSGNTIYF
TRBV11-2	TRBD1	TRBJ1-2	NA	TGTGCCAGCAGCCAAGGGACAGGGTCTAACTACACCTTC	CASSQGTGSNYTF
TRBV5-6	TRBD2	TRBJ2-7	NA	TGTGCCAGCAGCTTTCCGGGACTAGCCTACGAGCAGTACTTC	CASSFPGLAYEQYF
TRBV4-2	TRBD2	TRBJ2-6	NA	TGTGCCAGCAGCCCCCACGAGCGGGGGGGCACTGGGGCCAACGTCCTGACTTTC	CASSPHERGGTGANVLTF
TRBV15	NA	TRBJ1-1	NA	TGTGCCACCAGCAGAGACAGGGGCGCGAACACTGAAGCTTTCTTT	CATSRDRGANTEAFF
TRBV5-1	NA	TRBJ1-1	once	TGCGCCAGCAGCTTGGCAGAGTGGAACACTGAAGCTTTCTTT	CASSLAEWNTEAFF
TRBV29-1	NA	TRBJ2-2	NA	TGCAGCGCACAGGACCCAGATACCGGGGAGCTGTTTTTT	CSAQDPDTGELFF
TRBV14	NA	TRBJ2-3	NA	TGTGCCAGCAGCCTCCTTTGGGGGGGCACAGATACGCAGTATTTT	CASSLLWGGTDTQYF
TRBV10-1	NA	TRBJ2-1	NA	TGCGCCAGCAGTGATGGGGCAGGGAAGGATGAGCAGTTCTTC	CASSDGAGKDEQFF
TRBV13	NA	TRBJ1-5	once	TGTGCCAGCAGCTCTTTAACAGGGTTTCGCAATCAGCCCCAGCATTTT	CASSSLTGFRNQPQHF
TRBV6-6	NA	TRBJ1-2	NA	TGTGCCAGCAGTTACTCCGGGGGATATGGCTACACCTTC	CASSYSGGYGYTF
TRBV27	NA	TRBJ1-3	few	TGTGCCAGCAGTTTATCTCGGGATACTGGAAACACCATATATTTT	CASSLSRDTGNTIYF